This TCR beta chain originates from a study of metastatic and nonmetastatic thyroid tumors. Looking at the study overall: Comparison of repertoires was carried out across blood and tumor or nodule tissue from malignant and benign thyroid patients.

The V end was cut by 3 bases, the J end by 3 bases, with 12 bases between. The CDR3 extends over 13 amino acids. Germline V gene sequence: CDR1 DFQATT, CDR2 SNEGSKA (reference sequence). No patient received treatment before thyroid surgery. Regarding the study as a whole: The study reportedly found significantly higher TCR beta diversity in malignant thyroid tumors than benign nodules, in blood and tumor.

Per the original data handling: It was from CDR3 differences across clinicopathological groups that a distant-metastasis classifier for papillary thyroid cancer was built. MiXCR reprocessed the PCR reads for TCRdb. These V and J calls rely on TCRdb rather than the paper's analysis. The data hold about 20,000 clones, with about 40% observed a single time. Concerning this clone itself: Its specificity is unknown.

V usage is TRBV20-1 and J usage is TRBJ2-7; TRBD2 is a possible D gene (5 bases). The sample was blood. The clonotype originates from a male donor with papillary thyroid cancer or a benign thyroid nodule (not recorded which). Some clones in this sample may be carry-over from other donors' samples. The CDR3 sequence: CSASDLAVYEQYF. CDR3 DNA: TGCAGTGCTAGTGACCTAGCTGTCTACGAGCAGTACTTC.